This T cell receptor beta chain derives from a study of cytomegalovirus exposure and HLA in healthy donors. Amplification used 60 Vbeta primers and 13 Jbeta primers. The protocol was immunoSEQ multiplex PCR, while the TCRdb copy is restricted to in-frame clones and leaves out a portion. The sample contains approximately 200,000 clones, 60% to 80% of which appear only once. CDR1 is SEHNR and CDR2 is FQNEAQ in the germline V gene (reference sequence). The CDR3 sequence is 15 residues long. V dropped 5 bases and J dropped 5; count of bases not matched to a gene: 8. The study's findings and limits: Within an earlier analysis, most TCR beta V segments proved productive either about 87% or about 30% of the time. Investigators reported some 150 TCR beta chains as tied to cytomegalovirus. The presence/absence work took it that sequencing depth was about the same across donors.

Details on this clone: Antigen unknown.

V and J are TRBV7-9 and TRBJ1-1; TRBD1 matches at 10 bases. The source is a man between 18 and 35 years old in good health and CMV-seronegative. The sequencing input was PBMCs. CDR3 in amino acids: CASSGQGGAKTEAFF. The CDR3 DNA reads TGTGCCAGCAGCGGACAGGGGGGCGCGAAAACTGAAGCTTTCTTT. The full variable domain, in which reference TRBV7-9 and TRBJ1-1 provide the parts outside the CDR3, is DTGVSQNPRHKITKRGQNVTFRCDPISEHNRLYWYRQTLGQGPEFLTYFQNEAQLEKSRLLSDRFSAERPKGSFSTLEIQRTEQGDSAMYLCASSGQGGAKTEAFFGQGTRLTVV.